This T cell receptor beta chain was sequenced for a study of blood T cell repertoires in COVID-19. Study-wide background: The United States, Italy and Spain were the sources of the acute and convalescent COVID-19 samples. The cDNA or gDNA used as material had been derived from T cells, B-cell-depleted T cells, or PBMCs.

Assay used: immunoSEQ multiplex PCR; TCRdb lists only in-frame clones, some missing. The profile covers about 130,000 clones, with about 70% appearing a single time and 4.5% to 6% taken by the ten largest. Recruited during active infection, patients (from Seattle) were subsequently followed longitudinally. This clone was recorded once. There are 17 residues in the CDR3. Germline trimming cut 6 bases from V and 0 bases from J; bases unmatched to any gene: 10. Germline values: CDR1 MNHEY, CDR2 SMNVEV (reference sequence). V gene TRBV27 combines with J gene TRBJ1-2, with 10 bases identical to TRBD1. Sequencing was done on a sample of peripheral blood. The clonotype was recovered from a man older than 75 with COVID-19, enrolled during active disease. This CDR3 reads CASRPRTGGTANYGYTF. CDR3 nucleotides: TGTGCCAGCAGGCCTAGGACAGGGGGGACCGCTAACTATGGCTACACCTTC.